A single sample is the source of the 28 T cell receptor beta chains below, sequenced in a study of radiotherapy plus CTLA-4 blockade in lung cancer. Method: immunoSEQ multiplex PCR; TCRdb's copy keeps in-frame clones and lacks some. The sample contains 120,000 or so clones, 85% to 90% of which appear only once. Sequenced here: peripheral blood, sampled from a patient treated with radiotherapy plus ipilimumab. These receptors were obtained from a human donor with non-small cell lung cancer that progressed on radiotherapy plus ipilimumab.

The rearrangement uses TRBV13 and TRBJ2-3; possibly TRBD2 for D (7 bases). V was shortened by 4 bases and J by 2 bases, with 19 bases between the two germline ends. Per the germline V gene, CDR1 is PRHDT and CDR2 is FYEKMQ (reference sequence). The CDR3 is 17 amino acids. CDR3 loop: CASSSTGHGGTTDTQYF. In nucleotides, the CDR3 is TGTGCCAGCAGCTCGACAGGCCACGGGGGGACCACAGATACGCAGTATTTT.

The chain combines TRBV7-6 with TRBJ2-7; D remains ambiguous. CDR3 length equals 13 residues. Trimming cost V 6 bases and J 3 bases, with 12 bases left between them. The germline gives CDR1 SGHVS, CDR2 FNYEAQ. The CDR3 nucleotides read TGTGCCAGCAGTCGGGCAGAGAGCTACGAGCAGTACTTC. It yields the protein CASSRAESYEQYF.

The rearrangement uses TRBV7-3 and TRBJ1-1; TRBD1 agrees at 8 bases. The CDR3 length is 12 residues. Germline lookup yields CDR1 SGHTA and CDR2 FQGTGA. The trim removed 7 bases at V and 6 bases at J, leaving 4 bases unmatched. CDR3 DNA: TGTGCCAGCAACCTACAGGGGGCTGAAGCTTTCTTT. Its translation: CASNLQGAEAFF.

This chain links TRBV19 with TRBJ2-3; possibly TRBD1 or TRBD2 for D (6 bases each). CDR1 is LNHDA, CDR2 SQIVND, per germline (reference sequence). This CDR3 comprises 15 residues. The V gene lost 0 bases and the J gene lost 1 base, with 8 bases spanning the gap. The CDR3 is CASSIEGGRTDTQYF. CDR3 coding DNA: TGTGCCAGTAGTATAGAGGGGGGCCGCACAGATACGCAGTATTTT.

V is TRBV19 and J is TRBJ1-1, with TRBD1 as a possible D gene (5 bases). The CDR3 is 16 amino acids. The V gene's germline CDR1 is LNHDA and CDR2 SQIVND (reference sequence). Trimming took 6 bases from V and 1 from J, leaving 18 bases between them. The CDR3 nucleotides read TGTGCCAGTAGGAGGACGGACACTAGAACGAACACTGAAGCTTTCTTT. It is translated as CASRRTDTRTNTEAFF. The full variable domain, completed using reference TRBV19 and TRBJ1-1, is DGGITQSPKYLFRKEGQNVTLSCEQNLNHDAMYWYRQDPGQGLRLIYYSQIVNDFQKGDIAEGYSVSREKKESFPLTVTSAQKNPTAFYLCASRRTDTRTNTEAFFGQGTRLTVV.

V and J are TRBV11-2 and TRBJ1-1, with D possibly TRBD1 on 5 matching bases. V lost 1 base and J 1 base, leaving 13 bases between the germline ends. The CDR3 has 16 amino acids. Germline lookup yields CDR1 SGHAT and CDR2 FQNNGV. The CDR3 here is CASSLVFTQGNTEAFF. DNA of the CDR3: TGTGCCAGCAGCTTAGTTTTTACCCAGGGGAACACTGAAGCTTTCTTT.

This chain connects TRBV9 to TRBJ2-3; TRBD2 matches at 9 bases. Germline CDR1 reads SGDLS; CDR2 reads YYNGEE. The CDR3 extends over 15 amino acids. The V gene end was trimmed by 2 bases and the J gene end by 6 bases; junction bases not matched to a gene: 7. Here the CDR3 DNA reads TGTGCCAGCAGCGTGACAGCGGGAGGCCGGGATACGCAGTATTTT. This gives the protein CASSVTAGGRDTQYF.

This clone was seen once. The rearrangement links TRBV5-4 to TRBJ2-7, with D hard to call. The CDR3 spans 15 residues. CDR1 SGHNT and CDR2 YYREEE come from the germline V gene (reference sequence). V was trimmed by 0 bases and J by 2 bases, leaving 12 bases between them. The CDR3, as DNA: TGTGCCAGCAGCTTGGATACCGGTGGACCCTACGAGCAGTACTTC. Amino acid sequence: CASSLDTGGPYEQYF. Full variable domain (outside the CDR3, taken from reference TRBV5-4 and TRBJ2-7): ETGVTQSPTHLIKTRGQQVTLRCSSQSGHNTVSWYQQALGQGPQFIFQYYREEENGRGNFPPRFSGLQFPNYSSELNVNALELDDSALYLCASSLDTGGPYEQYFGPGTRLTVT.

V gene TRBV9 combines with J gene TRBJ1-1; D uncertain. From germline, CDR1 is SGDLS and CDR2 YYNGEE. The V gene lost 0 bases and the J gene lost 1 base, with 7 bases spanning the gap. The CDR3 sequence is 14 residues long. The CDR3 coding sequence is TGTGCCAGCAGCGTAGCGGGAGGGAACACTGAAGCTTTCTTT. It translates to CASSVAGGNTEAFF.

For the CDR3, the DNA is TGCAGCGTGAGGGTGGGACTAGCGGGAGTCTACGAGCAGTACTTC. This codes for CSVRVGLAGVYEQYF. The chain employs TRBV29-1 and TRBJ2-7; 14 nucleotides match TRBD2. The CDR3 has 15 amino acids. Germline loops: CDR1 SQVTM, CDR2 ANQGSEA. Trimming cost V 6 bases and J 3 bases; bases outside gene matches: 7.

The chain combines TRBV6-5 with TRBJ2-3, with a possible D match to TRBD2 (6 bases). Trimming removed 0 bases from V and 5 bases from J, with 9 bases in between. The CDR3 runs 14 residues. CDR1 MNHEY and CDR2 SVGAGI come from the germline V gene. Written as DNA, the CDR3 is TGTGCCAGCAGTTACTCCCAGGGAGGAGATACGCAGTATTTT. Translating gives CASSYSQGGDTQYF.

This clone was seen only once. The chain is built from TRBV6-5 and TRBJ1-2; tentatively, D is TRBD1 (5 bases). This CDR3 comprises 14 residues. V shed 10 bases and J shed 3 bases, with 18 bases lying between them. Germline V lookup: CDR1 MNHEY, CDR2 SVGAGI. This chain's CDR3 is CATNMGPIDYGYTF. CDR3 in DNA: TGTGCCACCAACATGGGGCCAATCGACTATGGCTACACCTTC.

The chain has TRBV5-1 and TRBJ2-7; 8 bases are shared with TRBD1. V gave up 4 bases and J gave up 2 bases; unmatched junction bases: 11. CDR3 size: 16 residues. The germline V gene encodes CDR1 SGHRS and CDR2 YFSETQ. The CDR3 bases are TGCGCCAGCAGCACATCAGGGGGCAAGCTACCCTACGAGCAGTACTTC. Amino acids: CASSTSGGKLPYEQYF.

The rearrangement uses TRBV28 and TRBJ2-7; no clear D. The germline V and J ends were trimmed by 3 bases and 2 bases, with 11 bases remaining between them. The CDR3 spans 14 residues. Germline CDR1 reads MDHEN; CDR2 reads SYDVKM. The CDR3 DNA is TGTGCCAGCAGTTTGCTTGACGGAACCTACGAGCAGTACTTC. Protein product: CASSLLDGTYEQYF.

The J gene is TRBJ2-3, the V gene TRBV5-1; 10 nucleotides match TRBD1. The germline V gene encodes CDR1 SGHRS and CDR2 YFSETQ. The CDR3 is 14 residues long. V lost 3 bases to trimming and J lost 6 bases; unmatched junction nucleotides: 4. The CDR3 sequence is CASSWAGQGDTQYF. In nucleotides, the CDR3 is TGCGCCAGCAGCTGGGCGGGACAGGGGGATACGCAGTATTTT.

The chain uses TRBV2 and TRBJ2-1; D not certain. Trimming took off 8 bases at V and 6 bases at J, with 14 bases between the two ends. This CDR3 region has 13 residues. Germline-derived CDR1 and CDR2 are SNHLY and FYNNEI. CDR3 DNA: TGTGCCAGCGTATATTACACGTCCAATGAGCAGTTCTTC. Translation gives CASVYYTSNEQFF. Complete variable domain (other parts from reference TRBV2 and TRBJ2-1): EPEVTQTPSHQVTQMGQEVILRCVPISNHLYFYWYRQILGQKVEFLVSFYNNEISEKSEIFDDQFSVERPDGSNFTLKIRSTKLEDSAMYFCASVYYTSNEQFFGPGTRLTVL.

The chain combines TRBV9 with TRBJ1-4; perhaps TRBD1 as D (6 bases). CDR3 length equals 16 residues. Germline CDR1 and CDR2: SGDLS and YYNGEE. Trimming shortened V by 4 bases and J by 0 bases, and 13 bases separated the two germline ends. CDR3 in amino acids: CASSPGDSATNEKLFF. CDR3 sequence (DNA): TGTGCCAGCAGCCCAGGGGACTCAGCAACTAATGAAAAACTGTTTTTT.

V usage is TRBV18 and J usage is TRBJ2-3; 7 nucleotides line up with TRBD2. CDR1 KGHSH and CDR2 LQKENI come from the germline V gene. The CDR3 is 19 amino acids. V trimming: 4 bases; J trimming: 2 bases; junction bases outside the gene matches: 18. In DNA, the CDR3 is TGTGCCAGCTCACGCCGGGTGCTAGCGGACCCGGCGGCCACAGATACGCAGTATTTT. Translating gives CASSRRVLADPAATDTQYF. The whole variable domain, remainder taken from reference TRBV18 and TRBJ2-3, is NAGVMQNPRHLVRRRGQEARLRCSPMKGHSHVYWYRQLPEEGLKFMVYLQKENIIDESGMPKERFSAEFPKEGPSILRIQQVVRGDSAAYFCASSRRVLADPAATDTQYFGPGTRLTVL.

The rearrangement joins TRBV19 to TRBJ2-7, with D maybe TRBD2 (5 bases). This CDR3 has 15 amino acids. Trimming took off 0 bases at V and 4 bases at J, with 13 bases between the two ends. Germline CDR1 LNHDA, CDR2 SQIVND (reference sequence). The CDR3 here is CASSIDTGWGYEQYF. The CDR3 DNA reads as TGTGCCAGTAGTATAGATACGGGATGGGGTTACGAGCAGTACTTC.

About this clone: One end of the junction is discordant with germline, which a read error may explain. This chain connects TRBV9 to TRBJ2-2; no firm D call. The CDR3 contains 12 residues. Germline loops: CDR1 SGDLS, CDR2 YYNGEE. CDR3 sequence reads: CVSSALPGELFF. CDR3 coding DNA: TGTGTCAGCAGCGCCCTCCCCGGGGAGCTGTTTTTT.

V gene TRBV7-6 combines with J gene TRBJ2-5; TRBD1 or TRBD2 may be the D gene (6 bases each). The V gene's germline CDR1 is SGHVS and CDR2 FNYEAQ. The CDR3 extends over 16 amino acids. V lost 5 bases and J 1 base, leaving 17 bases between the germline ends. CDR3 nucleotide sequence: TGTGCCAGCAGCCCAGGGGCTAGCGAACGCCAAGAGACCCAGTACTTC. Encoded protein: CASSPGASERQETQYF.

This sequence joins TRBV7-2 and TRBJ1-3; 9 bases match TRBD1. The CDR3 loop spans 17 amino acids. With 3 bases clipped from V and 4 bases from J, the junction kept 10 bases outside the gene matches. Germline loops: CDR1 SGHTA, CDR2 FQGNSA. The CDR3 DNA follows: TGTGCCAGCAGCTTCGTTCCTGGGACAGGGAGAGGAAACACCATATATTTT. Translating it yields CASSFVPGTGRGNTIYF.

The chain carries TRBV12-5 and TRBJ1-2; TRBD1 matches 9 bases. The CDR3 extends over 17 amino acids. J gave up 4 bases and V 1 base, and 10 bases lay outside the gene matches. Germline V lookup: CDR1 LGHNT, CDR2 FRNRAP. CDR3 DNA: TGTGCTAGTGGTTTGGCAAGATCGACAGGGGGTCTCTATGGCTACACCTTC. The encoded protein is CASGLARSTGGLYGYTF.

This clone was detected a few times. The chain joins TRBV5-6 to TRBJ1-5; D possibly corresponds to TRBD1 (5 bases). V was pared by 2 bases and J by 7 bases, with 10 bases between. The germline V gene encodes CDR1 SGHDT and CDR2 YYEEEE. CDR3 size: 13 residues. CDR3 coding DNA: TGTGCCAGCAGCTTACCGGGGGGACAGCCCCAGCATTTT. Translation gives CASSLPGGQPQHF.

The chain links TRBV6-1 to TRBJ2-7; 11 bases fit TRBD1. The CDR3 loop spans 13 amino acids. Germline values: CDR1 MNHNS, CDR2 SASEGT. Trimming removed 8 bases from V and 6 bases from J; junction bases left unmatched: 6. This CDR3 is CASSGQGAVEQYF. The CDR3 coding sequence is TGTGCCAGCTCAGGACAGGGGGCTGTCGAGCAGTACTTC.

V is TRBV6-1 and J is TRBJ1-5; D call uncertain. The CDR3 sequence is 16 residues long. Germline assignment: CDR1 MNHNS and CDR2 SASEGT. Trimming left V 3 bases short and J 1 base short, with 13 bases between. The CDR3 bases are TGTGCCAGCAGTGATAGGGAGGGTTCGAGCAATCAGCCCCAGCATTTT. Translation: CASSDREGSSNQPQHF.

CDR3: CSAPQGDTQYF. The CDR3 DNA is TGCAGTGCCCCACAGGGAGATACGCAGTATTTT. The chain employs TRBV20-1 and TRBJ2-3, with a tentative D call TRBD1 (6 bases). Germline V gene data show CDR1 as DFQATT and CDR2 as SNEGSKA (reference sequence). This CDR3 region has 11 residues. Trimming stripped 6 bases from V and 5 bases from J, with 9 bases between.

V gene TRBV29-1 combines with J gene TRBJ1-2; D gene unclear. Germline CDR1 SQVTM, CDR2 ANQGSEA. Deletions cut 5 bases from V and 8 bases from J, with 12 bases between. This CDR3 is built from 11 residues. CDR3: CSVSQPAGYTF. CDR3 bases: TGCAGCGTTTCCCAACCGGCGGGCTACACCTTC.